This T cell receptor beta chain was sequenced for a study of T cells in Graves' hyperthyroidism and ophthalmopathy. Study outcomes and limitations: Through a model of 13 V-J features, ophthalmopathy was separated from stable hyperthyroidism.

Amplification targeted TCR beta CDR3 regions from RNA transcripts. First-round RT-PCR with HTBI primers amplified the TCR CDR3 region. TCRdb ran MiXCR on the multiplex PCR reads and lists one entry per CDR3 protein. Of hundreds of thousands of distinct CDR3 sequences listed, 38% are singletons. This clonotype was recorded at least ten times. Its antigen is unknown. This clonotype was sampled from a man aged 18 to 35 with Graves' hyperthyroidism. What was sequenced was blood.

The CDR3 nucleotides are TGTGCCAGCAGCGTAACAGTCGGTTCACCCCTCCACTTT. This translates into CASSVTVGSPLHF. This chain connects TRBV9 to TRBJ1-6; no clear D. In germline, CDR1 is SGDLS, CDR2 YYNGEE. Trimming left V 1 base short and J 9 bases short, with 8 bases between. The CDR3 loop spans 13 amino acids. Using reference TRBV9 and TRBJ1-6 for the parts outside the CDR3, the full variable domain is DSGVTQTPKHLITATGQRVTLRCSPRSGDLSVYWYQQSLDQGLQFLIQYYNGEERAKGNILERFSAQQFPDLHSELNLSSLELGDSALYFCASSVTVGSPLHFGNGTRLTVT.